The 21 T cell receptor beta chains in this list originate from one sample, sequenced in a study of post-analysis software for immune sequencing data. Overall study results and limits: In patients, about five TRBV segments were more frequent than in controls, with TRBV5-6, TRBV5-1 and TRBV20-1 among them.

Prepared TCR beta cDNA libraries contained unique molecular identifiers. TCRdb re-called the PCR reads through MiXCR, storing one row per CDR3 protein. This table has roughly 670,000 distinct CDR3 sequences, 59% appearing once. No antigen is known for these receptors. The specimen was blood. These receptors all come from a girl aged 2-9 years with multiple sclerosis.

The sample holds a few counts of this clonotype. J is TRBJ1-2 and V is TRBV12-3 or TRBV12-4, with D possibly being TRBD1 (6 bases). The ends were cut back, 2 bases at V and 4 bases at J, with 14 bases in the middle. This CDR3 has 15 residues. In DNA form, the CDR3 reads TGTGCCAGCAGTTTATTTCAGGGGACCGTCTATGGCTACACCTTC. Its protein is CASSLFQGTVYGYTF.

The chain carries TRBV27 and TRBJ2-1, with a tentative D call TRBD1 (5 bases). This CDR3 has 15 amino acids. The V and J ends lost 5 bases and 4 bases respectively, with 15 bases between them. Germline V gene lookup returns CDR1 MNHEY and CDR2 SMNVEV (reference sequence). CDR3 coding DNA: TGTGCCAGCAGTGAACCCTCGGCAGGGTACAATGAGCAGTTCTTC. This codes for CASSEPSAGYNEQFF.

The chain links TRBV10-3 to TRBJ2-7; D might be TRBD1 (5 bases). V dropped 2 bases and J dropped 0 bases, with 11 bases sitting between them. Germline values: CDR1 ENHRY, CDR2 SYGVKD. The CDR3 runs 15 residues. DNA of the CDR3: TGTGCCATCAGTGAGGTTCTAAGGGGCTCCTACGAGCAGTACTTC. This translates into CAISEVLRGSYEQYF.

The chain carries TRBV7-9 and TRBJ2-1, with 8 bases matching TRBD1. The J segment lost 1 base and the V segment lost 2 bases, leaving 4 bases of the junction unmatched. The CDR3 is 16 amino acids. The germline V gene has CDR1 SEHNR and CDR2 FQNEAQ (reference sequence). This chain's CDR3 is CASSLRGQDSYNEQFF. The DNA of the CDR3 is TGTGCCAGCAGCTTACGGGGACAGGATTCCTACAATGAGCAGTTCTTC.

The rearrangement links TRBV6-5 to TRBJ2-6, with 7 bases matching TRBD2. The CDR3 covers 18 residues. Trimming took 2 bases from V and 0 from J; bases not matched to a gene: 7. Germline V gene data show CDR1 as MNHEY and CDR2 as SVGAGI. The CDR3 region has the DNA TGTGCCAGCAGTTACCTGCGGGACTACTCCTCTGGGGCCAACGTCCTGACTTTC. It encodes CASSYLRDYSSGANVLTF.

J is TRBJ2-3 and V is TRBV7-9, with 8 nucleotides matching TRBD1. Per germline, CDR1 SEHNR and CDR2 FQNEAQ (reference sequence). V shed 11 bases and J 7 bases; nucleotides not matched to a gene: 14. The CDR3 is made up of 14 amino acids. The CDR3 is CASTRAGGNYTQYF. The CDR3 coding sequence is TGTGCCTCCACCCGGGCAGGGGGCAATTATACGCAGTATTTT.

V usage is TRBV29-1 and J usage is TRBJ2-3; possibly TRBD2 for D (6 bases). The CDR3 runs 15 residues. Germline CDR1 reads SQVTM; CDR2 reads ANQGSEA. Trimming removed 4 bases from V and 2 bases from J, with 16 bases in between. Written as DNA, the CDR3 is TGCAGCGTTGGCCAATCCTGGGAGGTCACAGATACGCAGTATTTT. Its translation: CSVGQSWEVTDTQYF.

A word on this clonotype: Germline is not matched at one junction end, which may reflect a read error. The chain recombines TRBV10-3 with TRBJ2-5; the D is unclear. The germline gives CDR1 ENHRY, CDR2 SYGVKD. There are 12 residues in the CDR3. The CDR3 region has the DNA TGTGCCATCAGTGATACCCTAGAGACCCGGTACTTC. This encodes CAISDTLETRYF.

The rearrangement uses TRBV7-9 and TRBJ1-2; 9 bases are shared with TRBD1. J gave up 1 base and V 5 bases, and 8 bases lay outside the gene matches. CDR1 and CDR2 from the germline V gene are SEHNR and FQNEAQ (reference sequence). This CDR3 has 16 amino acids. The CDR3: CASSRQGDGRNYGYTF. In DNA form, the CDR3 reads TGTGCCAGCAGCCGACAGGGGGATGGTCGTAACTATGGCTACACCTTC.

This clonotype showed up many times. This chain links TRBV5-1 with TRBJ1-1; 7 bases map to TRBD1. V lost 2 bases to trimming and J lost 3 bases; unmatched junction nucleotides: 1. CDR1 SGHRS and CDR2 YFSETQ come from the germline V gene. The CDR3 loop spans 13 amino acids. As DNA, the CDR3 is TGCGCCAGCAGCTTTCAGGGGGACACTGAAGCTTTCTTT. Translated: CASSFQGDTEAFF.

This chain uses TRBV20-1 with TRBJ2-5; 10 bases are shared with TRBD2. Germline CDR1 reads DFQATT; CDR2 reads SNEGSKA (reference sequence). The CDR3 consists of 12 residues. CDR3 protein: CSGMGLAETQYF. The CDR3 DNA reads TGCAGCGGTATGGGACTAGCGGAGACCCAGTACTTC.

The CDR3 sequence: CSVEVPGQEYNEQFF. CDR3 bases: TGCAGCGTTGAGGTACCGGGACAGGAGTACAATGAGCAGTTCTTC. The J gene is TRBJ2-1, the V gene TRBV29-1, with 8 nucleotides matching TRBD1. The V segment lost 3 bases and the J segment 4 bases; nucleotides outside the gene matches: 8. The CDR3 has 15 amino acids. Germline CDR1 SQVTM, CDR2 ANQGSEA.

The chain couples TRBV6-1 to TRBJ2-6; 9 bases line up with TRBD1. The CDR3 sequence is 17 residues long. CDR1 and CDR2 (germline): MNHNS, SASEGT. V lost 3 bases to trimming and J lost 0 bases; unmatched junction nucleotides: 3. The DNA of the CDR3 is TGTGCCAGCAGTGAGGGACAGGGTCGCTCTGGGGCCAACGTCCTGACTTTC. Translated: CASSEGQGRSGANVLTF.

This clonotype was picked up a small number of times. The V call is TRBV12-3 or TRBV12-4, the J call TRBJ1-2; D is undetermined. Trimming took off 3 bases at V and 4 bases at J, with 9 bases between the two ends. This CDR3 contains 13 residues. The CDR3 DNA is TGTGCCAGCAGTTTCCCGGGAATCTATGGCTACACCTTC. This gives the protein CASSFPGIYGYTF.

This chain joins TRBV5-1 and TRBJ1-2; D remains ambiguous. Looked up from germline, CDR1 is SGHRS and CDR2 is YFSETQ. V lost 0 bases, J lost 7 bases, and 16 bases lay in between. This CDR3 region has 15 residues. The CDR3 reads CASSLGGSLNGGYTF. The DNA for the CDR3 is TGCGCCAGCAGCTTGGGTGGCAGCCTTAACGGTGGCTACACCTTC.

The chain recombines TRBV29-1 with TRBJ1-1; 12 nucleotides line up with TRBD1. This CDR3 is built from 14 residues. Germline trimming cut 6 bases from V and 8 bases from J; bases unmatched to any gene: 10. Germline CDR1 and CDR2: SQVTM and ANQGSEA. The CDR3 DNA reads as TGCAGCGTCGCCCTTCCGGGACAGGGGGCCGAAGCTTTCTTT. It codes for CSVALPGQGAEAFF. The whole variable domain, remainder taken from reference TRBV29-1 and TRBJ1-1, is SAVISQKPSRDICQRGTSLTIQCQVDSQVTMMFWYRQQPGQSLTLIATANQGSEATYESGFVIDKFPISRPNLTFSTLTVSNMSPEDSSIYLCSVALPGQGAEAFFGQGTRLTVV.

The chain uses TRBV6-2 or TRBV6-3 and TRBJ2-7; D unresolved. Looked up from germline, CDR1 is MNHEY and CDR2 is SVGEGT. The CDR3 is made up of 11 amino acids. V shed 4 bases and J shed 9 bases, with 10 bases lying between them. CDR3 nucleotide sequence: TGTGCCAGCAGTTCTAACTTCGGGCAGTACTTC. Translation gives CASSSNFGQYF.

This clonotype turned up a few times. The V gene is TRBV18, the J gene TRBJ2-2, with TRBD1 identical over 7 bases. The CDR3 runs to 14 residues. CDR1 is KGHSH and CDR2 is LQKENI in the germline V gene. Germline trimming cut 4 bases from V and 6 bases from J; bases unmatched to any gene: 5. In nucleotides, the CDR3 is TGTGCCAGCTCACTATCGACAGGGTCCGGGGAGCTGTTTTTT. It codes for CASSLSTGSGELFF.

V gene TRBV15 combines with J gene TRBJ1-4; TRBD1 is a possible D gene (5 bases). Germline CDR1 LNHNV, CDR2 YYDKDF (reference sequence). V shed 0 bases and J shed 0 bases, with 8 bases lying between them. This CDR3 spans 16 amino acids. CDR3 DNA sequence: TGTGCCACCAGCAGAGATGGGACTGCAACTAATGAAAAACTGTTTTTT. This encodes CATSRDGTATNEKLFF.

The genes are TRBV7-9 and TRBJ2-5; no firm D call. Trimming removed 2 bases from V and 3 bases from J, with 10 bases in between. Per germline, CDR1 SEHNR and CDR2 FQNEAQ (reference sequence). The CDR3 totals 14 residues. The CDR3 coding sequence is TGTGCCAGCAGCTTATCGGTCACGGAAGAGACCCAGTACTTC. Translation: CASSLSVTEETQYF. The full variable domain, rest sourced from reference TRBV7-9 and TRBJ2-5, is DTGVSQNPRHKITKRGQNVTFRCDPISEHNRLYWYRQTLGQGPEFLTYFQNEAQLEKSRLLSDRFSAERPKGSFSTLEIQRTEQGDSAMYLCASSLSVTEETQYFGPGTRLLVL.

The CDR3 DNA reads as TGTGCCAGTAGTATCCGGGGTGACAGGAGCGATGGCTACACCTTC. This gives the protein CASSIRGDRSDGYTF. The chain combines TRBV19 with TRBJ1-2; the D gene is possibly TRBD1 (6 bases). Germline V lookup: CDR1 LNHDA, CDR2 SQIVND (reference sequence). Trimming pared 3 bases from V and 6 bases from J, leaving 17 bases between. The CDR3 runs 15 residues. Together with reference TRBV19 and TRBJ1-2, the CDR3 gives the full variable domain: DGGITQSPKYLFRKEGQNVTLSCEQNLNHDAMYWYRQDPGQGLRLIYYSQIVNDFQKGDIAEGYSVSREKKESFPLTVTSAQKNPTAFYLCASSIRGDRSDGYTFGSGTRLTVV.